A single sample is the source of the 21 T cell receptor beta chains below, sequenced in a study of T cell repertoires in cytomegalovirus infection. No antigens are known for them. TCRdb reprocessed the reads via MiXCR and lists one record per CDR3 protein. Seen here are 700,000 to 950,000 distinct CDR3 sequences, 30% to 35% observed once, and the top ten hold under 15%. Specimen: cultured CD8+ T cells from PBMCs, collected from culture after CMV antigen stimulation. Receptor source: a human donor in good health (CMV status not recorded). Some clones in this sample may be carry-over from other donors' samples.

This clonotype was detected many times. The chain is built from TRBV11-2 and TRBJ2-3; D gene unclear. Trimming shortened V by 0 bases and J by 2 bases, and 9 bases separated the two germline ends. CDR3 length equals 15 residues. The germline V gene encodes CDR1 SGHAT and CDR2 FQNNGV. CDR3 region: CASSLESSYTDTQYF. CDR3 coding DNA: TGTGCCAGCAGCTTAGAGTCCAGCTACACAGATACGCAGTATTTT.

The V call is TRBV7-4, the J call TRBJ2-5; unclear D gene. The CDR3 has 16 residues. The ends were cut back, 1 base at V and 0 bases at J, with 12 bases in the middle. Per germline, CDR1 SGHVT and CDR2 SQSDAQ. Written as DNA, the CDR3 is TGTGCCAGCAGCTTAGAAGGTACACGGTACCAAGAGACCCAGTACTTC. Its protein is CASSLEGTRYQETQYF.

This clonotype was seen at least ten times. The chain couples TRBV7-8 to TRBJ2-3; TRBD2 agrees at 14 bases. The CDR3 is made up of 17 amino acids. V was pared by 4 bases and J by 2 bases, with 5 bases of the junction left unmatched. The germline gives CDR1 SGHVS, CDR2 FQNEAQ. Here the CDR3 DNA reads TGTGCCAGCAGCTCCGGACTAGCGGGGGGATACACAGATACGCAGTATTTT. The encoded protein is CASSSGLAGGYTDTQYF. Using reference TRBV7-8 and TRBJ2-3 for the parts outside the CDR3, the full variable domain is GAGVSQSPRYKVAKRGQDVALRCDPISGHVSLFWYQQALGQGPEFLTYFQNEAQLDKSGLPSDRFFAERPEGSVSTLKIQRTQQEDSAVYLCASSSGLAGGYTDTQYFGPGTRLTVL.

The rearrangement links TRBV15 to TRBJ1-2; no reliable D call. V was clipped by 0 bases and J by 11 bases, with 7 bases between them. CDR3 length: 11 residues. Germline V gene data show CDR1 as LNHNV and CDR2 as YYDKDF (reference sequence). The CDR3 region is CATSREEGYTF. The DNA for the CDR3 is TGTGCCACCAGCAGAGAGGAAGGGTACACCTTC.

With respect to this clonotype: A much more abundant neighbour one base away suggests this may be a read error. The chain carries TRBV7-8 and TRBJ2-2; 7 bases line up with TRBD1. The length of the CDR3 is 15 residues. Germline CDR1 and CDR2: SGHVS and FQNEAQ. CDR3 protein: CASSYGTDPTGEPFF. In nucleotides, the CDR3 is TGTGCCAGCAGCTACGGGACAGACCCCACCGGGGAGCCGTTTTTT.

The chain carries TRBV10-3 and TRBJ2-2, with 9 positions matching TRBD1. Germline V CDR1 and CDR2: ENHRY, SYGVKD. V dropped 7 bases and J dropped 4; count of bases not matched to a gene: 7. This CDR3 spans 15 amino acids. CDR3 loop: CAITSDRGGTGELFF. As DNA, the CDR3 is TGTGCCATCACCTCAGACAGGGGGGGCACCGGGGAGCTGTTTTTT.

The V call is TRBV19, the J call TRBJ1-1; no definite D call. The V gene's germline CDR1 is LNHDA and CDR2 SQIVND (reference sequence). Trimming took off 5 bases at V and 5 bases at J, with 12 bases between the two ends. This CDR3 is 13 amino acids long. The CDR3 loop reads CASSRPWRTEAFF. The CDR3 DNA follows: TGTGCCAGTAGTCGACCGTGGAGGACTGAAGCTTTCTTT.

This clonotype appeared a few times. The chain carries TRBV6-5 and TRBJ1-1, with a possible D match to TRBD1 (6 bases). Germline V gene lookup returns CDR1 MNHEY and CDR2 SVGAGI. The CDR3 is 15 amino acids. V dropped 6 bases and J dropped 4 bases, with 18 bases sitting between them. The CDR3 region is CASRPGVGGRTEAFF. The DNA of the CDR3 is TGTGCCAGCAGGCCAGGGGTGGGGGGCCGCACTGAAGCTTTCTTT.

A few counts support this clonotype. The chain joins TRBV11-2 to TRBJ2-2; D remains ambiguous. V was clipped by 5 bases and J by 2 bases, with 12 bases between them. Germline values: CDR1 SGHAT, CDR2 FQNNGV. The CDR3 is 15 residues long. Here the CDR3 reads CASSPYGANTGELFF. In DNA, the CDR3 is TGTGCCAGCAGCCCCTATGGCGCCAACACCGGGGAGCTGTTTTTT.

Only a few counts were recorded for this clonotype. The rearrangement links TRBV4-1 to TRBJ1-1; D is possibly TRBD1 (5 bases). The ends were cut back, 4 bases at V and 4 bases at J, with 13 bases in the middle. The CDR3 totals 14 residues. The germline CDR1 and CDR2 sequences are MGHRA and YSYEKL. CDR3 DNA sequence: TGCGCCAGCAGCCGGGAGGGAAGGGGCACTGAAGCTTTCTTT. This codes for CASSREGRGTEAFF.

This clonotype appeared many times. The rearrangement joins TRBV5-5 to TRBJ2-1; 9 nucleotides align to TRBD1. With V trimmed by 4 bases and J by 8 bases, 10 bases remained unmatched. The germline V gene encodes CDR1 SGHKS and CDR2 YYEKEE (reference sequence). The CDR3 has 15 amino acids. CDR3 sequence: CASSTPSTGGDEQFF. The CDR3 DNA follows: TGTGCCAGCAGCACACCTTCCACAGGGGGCGATGAGCAGTTCTTC. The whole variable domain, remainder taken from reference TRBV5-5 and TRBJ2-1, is DAGVTQSPTHLIKTRGQQVTLRCSPISGHKSVSWYQQVLGQGPQFIFQYYEKEERGRGNFPDRFSARQFPNYSSELNVNALLLGDSALYLCASSTPSTGGDEQFFGPGTRLTVL.

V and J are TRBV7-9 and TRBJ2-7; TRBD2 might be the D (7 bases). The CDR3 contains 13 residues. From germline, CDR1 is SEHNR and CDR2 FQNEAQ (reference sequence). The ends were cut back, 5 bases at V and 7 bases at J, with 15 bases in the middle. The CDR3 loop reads CASSAGGAWEQYF. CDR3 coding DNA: TGTGCCAGCAGCGCTGGGGGGGCCTGGGAGCAGTACTTC. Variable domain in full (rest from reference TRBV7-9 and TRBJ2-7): DTGVSQNPRHKITKRGQNVTFRCDPISEHNRLYWYRQTLGQGPEFLTYFQNEAQLEKSRLLSDRFSAERPKGSFSTLEIQRTEQGDSAMYLCASSAGGAWEQYFGPGTRLTVT.

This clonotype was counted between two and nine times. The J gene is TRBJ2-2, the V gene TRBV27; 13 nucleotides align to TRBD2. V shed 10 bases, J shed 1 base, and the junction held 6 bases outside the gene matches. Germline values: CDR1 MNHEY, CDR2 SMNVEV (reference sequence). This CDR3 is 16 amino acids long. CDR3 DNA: TGTGCCACCGGACTAGCGGGGGCCTTGAACACCGGGGAGCTGTTTTTT. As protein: CATGLAGALNTGELFF.

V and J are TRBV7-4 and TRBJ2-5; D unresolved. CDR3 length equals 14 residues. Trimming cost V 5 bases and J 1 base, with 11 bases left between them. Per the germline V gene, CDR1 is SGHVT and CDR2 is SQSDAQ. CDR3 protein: CASSPGNTQETQYF. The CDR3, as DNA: TGTGCCAGCAGCCCCGGCAATACCCAAGAGACCCAGTACTTC.

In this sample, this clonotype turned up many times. The CDR3 coding sequence is TGTGCCAGCACCGTTCTAGCGGGGCAAGAGACCCAGTACTTC. Amino acids: CASTVLAGQETQYF. The V call is TRBV6-1, the J call TRBJ2-5; 9 bases are shared with TRBD2. After removal of 7 bases from V and 2 bases from J, the junction contained 5 bases not matched to a gene. The CDR3 is 14 residues long. Germline lookup yields CDR1 MNHNS and CDR2 SASEGT.

CDR3 DNA: TGTGCCAGCTCACCACCCGGGGTGGGGACTGAAGCTTTCTTT. Protein sequence: CASSPPGVGTEAFF. The chain couples TRBV18 to TRBJ1-1; D gene ambiguous. Trimming pared 0 bases from V and 5 bases from J, leaving 10 bases between. CDR1 and CDR2 (germline): KGHSH, LQKENI. The length of the CDR3 is 14 residues.

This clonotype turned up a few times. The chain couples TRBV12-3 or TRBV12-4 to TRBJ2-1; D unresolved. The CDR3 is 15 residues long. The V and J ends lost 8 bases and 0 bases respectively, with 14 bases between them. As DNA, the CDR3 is TGTGCCAGCTTTTTTGGTGGGGACTCCTACAATGAGCAGTTCTTC. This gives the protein CASFFGGDSYNEQFF.

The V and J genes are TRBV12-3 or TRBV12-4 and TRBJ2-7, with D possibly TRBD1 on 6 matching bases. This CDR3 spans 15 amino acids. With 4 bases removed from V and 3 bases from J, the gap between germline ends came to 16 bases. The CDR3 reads CASSWGSGVGYEQYF. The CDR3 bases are TGTGCCAGCAGTTGGGGATCAGGGGTTGGCTACGAGCAGTACTTC.

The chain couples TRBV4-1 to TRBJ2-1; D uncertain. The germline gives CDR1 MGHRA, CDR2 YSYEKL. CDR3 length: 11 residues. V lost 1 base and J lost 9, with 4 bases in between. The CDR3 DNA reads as TGCGCCAGCAGCCAAGGGAGTGAGCAGTTCTTC. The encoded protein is CASSQGSEQFF.

The CDR3 DNA reads TGTGCCAGTAGTATAGATGGGGGAAGCTCCTACAATGAGCAGTTCTTC. Translated, it gives CASSIDGGSSYNEQFF. The J gene is TRBJ2-1, the V gene TRBV19; possibly TRBD1 or TRBD2 for D (5 bases each). Germline-derived CDR1 and CDR2 are LNHDA and SQIVND (reference sequence). The V and J ends lost 0 bases and 0 bases respectively, with 9 bases between them. CDR3 length: 16 residues.

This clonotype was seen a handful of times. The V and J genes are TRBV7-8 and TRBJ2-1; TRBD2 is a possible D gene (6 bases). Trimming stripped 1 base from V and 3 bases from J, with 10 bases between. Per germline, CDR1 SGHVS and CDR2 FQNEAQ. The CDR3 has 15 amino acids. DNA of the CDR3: TGTGCCAGCAGCTTAGGTTTTAGCGGCTACAATGAGCAGTTCTTC. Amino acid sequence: CASSLGFSGYNEQFF.